Presented here are 26 T cell receptor beta chains from one specimen sequenced in a study of T cells in Graves' hyperthyroidism and ophthalmopathy. RNA transcripts gave rise to amplified TCR beta CDR3 regions. When the TCR CDR3 underwent first-round RT-PCR, the HTBI primer set was used. Each CDR3 protein is one row after TCRdb ran MiXCR on the multiplex PCR reads. There are around 200,000 distinct CDR3 sequences in the sample; more than 15% occur only once, and approximately 28% lies in the top ten. The specimen sequenced was blood. The receptors stem from a woman in her fifties or sixties with Graves' hyperthyroidism.

This clonotype was observed at least ten times. One end of the junction fails to match germline, which may point to a read error. The chain couples TRBV28 to TRBJ2-7, with a weak D call TRBD2 (6 bases). The V gene's germline CDR1 is MDHEN and CDR2 SYDVKM. This CDR3 region has 15 residues. The DNA for the CDR3 is TGTGCCAGCAGTTTCCAGACTCGGGGGTTATACGAGCAGTGCTTC. Its protein is CASSFQTRGLYEQCF.

The J gene is TRBJ2-3, the V gene TRBV6-6; no firm D call. The CDR3 sequence is 12 residues long. CDR1 is MNHNY and CDR2 is SVGAGI in the germline V gene (reference sequence). Trimming shortened V by 5 bases and J by 9 bases, and 12 bases separated the two germline ends. CDR3 nucleotides: TGTGCCAGCAGTGCGGCAAAGGAAACGCAGTATTTT. It codes for CASSAAKETQYF.

The chain joins TRBV11-1 to TRBJ2-5, with 7 bases identical to TRBD2. The V and J ends lost 6 bases and 0 bases, in that order; junction bases with no gene match: 7. Looked up from germline, CDR1 is SGHAT and CDR2 is FQDESV (reference sequence). The CDR3 runs 15 residues. CDR3 bases: TGTGCCAGCAGAAGGAACAGCGGGGACCAAGAGACCCAGTACTTC. Amino acid sequence: CASRRNSGDQETQYF. Filled out from reference TRBV11-1 and TRBJ2-5, the complete variable domain reads EAEVAQSPRYKITEKSQAVAFWCDPISGHATLYWYRQILGQGPELLVQFQDESVVDDSQLPKDRFSAERLKGVDSTLKIQPAELGDSAMYLCASRRNSGDQETQYFGPGTRLLVL.

This clonotype was recorded many times. CDR3 amino acids: CASSLGPEEKLFF. For the CDR3, the DNA is TGTGCCAGCAGTTTGGGCCCCGAGGAAAAACTGTTTTTT. The V call is TRBV28, the J call TRBJ1-4; no firm D call. The CDR3 runs to 13 residues. V was cut by 3 bases and J by 8 bases, with 10 bases left in between. Germline V lookup: CDR1 MDHEN, CDR2 SYDVKM.

This clonotype was seen repeatedly, ten times or more. The rearrangement uses TRBV12-3 or TRBV12-4 and TRBJ2-5; D remains ambiguous. V was trimmed by 3 bases and J by 1 base, leaving 12 bases between them. The CDR3 totals 15 residues. CDR3 sequence: CASSFRLPIQETQYF. CDR3 nucleotides: TGTGCCAGCAGTTTTAGGCTGCCAATCCAAGAGACCCAGTACTTC.

V gene TRBV28 combines with J gene TRBJ2-1; 8 bases map to TRBD1. There are 13 residues in the CDR3. V was clipped by 4 bases and J by 12 bases; unmatched bases: 8. Germline CDR1 and CDR2: MDHEN and SYDVKM. In DNA form, the CDR3 reads TGTGCCAGCAGTTCAGGGGGCACTCCCGGGCAGTTCTTC. Translating gives CASSSGGTPGQFF.

This clonotype has ten or more counts. The rearrangement uses TRBV7-8 and TRBJ1-4; D ambiguous. Germline V CDR1 and CDR2: SGHVS, FQNEAQ. V shed 2 bases and J shed 7 bases, with 14 bases lying between them. This CDR3 is built from 15 residues. CDR3 region: CASSLRPLEGEKLFF. The CDR3 coding sequence is TGTGCCAGCAGCTTAAGGCCCCTAGAGGGTGAAAAACTGTTTTTT.

This clonotype was observed many times. The V call is TRBV2, the J call TRBJ1-1; D is ambiguous. The CDR3 is 12 amino acids. V lost 10 bases to trimming and J lost 1 base, with 10 bases between them. Germline V lookup: CDR1 SNHLY, CDR2 FYNNEI. The CDR3 DNA reads TGTGCCACTACGGACGAGAACACTGAAGCTTTCTTT. Protein: CATTDENTEAFF.

This clonotype was observed at least ten times. This rearrangement joins TRBV5-1 to TRBJ2-5; 7 nucleotides agree with TRBD1. This CDR3 spans 14 amino acids. Per the germline V gene, CDR1 is SGHRS and CDR2 is YFSETQ. V gave up 3 bases and J gave up 1 base; unmatched junction bases: 3. The CDR3 loop is CASSSYRGQETQYF. The CDR3 DNA is TGCGCCAGCAGCTCTTACAGGGGCCAAGAGACCCAGTACTTC.

In its sample, this clonotype was seen many times. The chain joins TRBV6-6 to TRBJ1-6; TRBD1 matches 7 bases. The length of the CDR3 is 14 residues. J lost 9 bases, V lost 2 bases, and 4 bases had no gene match. Germline CDR1 and CDR2: MNHNY and SVGAGI (reference sequence). The CDR3 region has the DNA TGTGCCAGCAGTTACGGGACAGTCGGTTCACCCCTCCACTTT. Amino acid sequence: CASSYGTVGSPLHF.

As for this clonotype: Being one base from a much bigger clone, this may be a read error. CDR3 amino acids: CASNPRTGPLREQYF. The CDR3 DNA follows: TGTGCCAGCAACCCACGGACAGGGCCGTTGCGGGAGCAGTACTTC. The chain is built from TRBV11-2 and TRBJ2-7; TRBD1 matches 8 bases. With V trimmed by 7 bases and J by 7 bases, 15 bases remained unmatched. Germline assignment: CDR1 SGHAT and CDR2 FQNNGV. The CDR3 loop spans 15 amino acids.

The chain recombines TRBV5-1 with TRBJ2-1; D possibly corresponds to TRBD1 (5 bases). This CDR3 contains 12 residues. Deletions cut 0 bases from V and 8 bases from J, with 6 bases between. Germline V gene data show CDR1 as SGHRS and CDR2 as YFSETQ. This CDR3 reads CASSLAGYEQFF. The CDR3 DNA reads TGCGCCAGCAGCTTGGCAGGGTATGAGCAGTTCTTC.

At least ten counts were recorded for this clonotype. The chain uses TRBV2 and TRBJ2-2; 7 bases align to TRBD1. The CDR3 consists of 15 residues. The junction had 10 bases not matched to a gene; V was cut back by 5 bases and J by 7 bases. Germline assignment: CDR1 SNHLY and CDR2 FYNNEI. The CDR3 spells CASSLRQGWGGELFF. The CDR3 DNA reads as TGTGCCAGCAGTCTCCGACAGGGTTGGGGCGGGGAGCTGTTTTTT.

This clonotype showed up many times. The V and J genes are TRBV7-2 and TRBJ2-2, with 7 bases aligning to TRBD1. CDR3 length: 15 amino acids. V shed 5 bases, J shed 5 bases, and the junction held 8 bases outside the gene matches. Germline V gene data show CDR1 as SGHTA and CDR2 as FQGNSA. CDR3 in DNA: TGTGCCAGCAGCACGCCAGGGGGAGTTACCGGGGAGCTGTTTTTT. This translates into CASSTPGGVTGELFF. The full variable domain, with the rest looked up from reference TRBV7-2 and TRBJ2-2, is GAGVSQSPSNKVTEKGKDVELRCDPISGHTALYWYRQSLGQGLEFLIYFQGNSAPDKSGLPSDRFSAERTGGSVSTLTIQRTQQEDSAVYLCASSTPGGVTGELFFGEGSRLTVL.

This clonotype was recorded at least ten times. The chain carries TRBV3-1 and TRBJ2-1; 9 bases line up with TRBD2. CDR3 length equals 17 residues. With V trimmed by 5 bases and J by 8 bases, 16 bases remained unmatched. Germline lookup yields CDR1 LGHDT and CDR2 YNNKEL (reference sequence). The CDR3 coding sequence is TGTGCCAGCAGCGGACGATTTTCGCGGGGGGGCCCTGATGAGCAGTTCTTC. Protein: CASSGRFSRGGPDEQFF.

This clonotype was observed at least ten times. This chain uses TRBV6-2 or TRBV6-3 with TRBJ2-3, with 9 bases aligning to TRBD2. This CDR3 contains 14 residues. Germline CDR1 and CDR2: MNHEY and SVGEGT. The J segment lost 1 base and the V segment lost 6 bases, leaving 2 bases of the junction unmatched. In nucleotides, the CDR3 is TGTGCCAGCAGATCTAGCGGGGGCACAGATACGCAGTATTTT. This codes for CASRSSGGTDTQYF.

This clonotype came up many times. V usage is TRBV27 and J usage is TRBJ2-2; 7 nucleotides match TRBD1. Germline CDR1 is MNHEY and CDR2 is SMNVEV (reference sequence). The V gene end was trimmed by 5 bases and the J gene end by 6 bases; junction bases not matched to a gene: 3. This CDR3 has 13 residues. The CDR3 nucleotides are TGTGCCAGCAGTGACAGGGTATCCGGGGAGCTGTTTTTT. Its translation: CASSDRVSGELFF.

This clonotype was counted ten times or more. The chain joins TRBV20-1 to TRBJ2-7, with 13 nucleotides matching TRBD2. This CDR3 region has 18 residues. CDR1 and CDR2 from the germline V gene are DFQATT and SNEGSKA (reference sequence). V shed 1 base and J 3 bases; nucleotides not matched to a gene: 12. The CDR3 region is CSARVGLAGALTIYEQYF. The CDR3, as DNA: TGCAGTGCTAGAGTCGGACTAGCGGGGGCCCTAACCATCTACGAGCAGTACTTC.

This clonotype was detected many times. This rearrangement joins TRBV3-1 to TRBJ2-2, with unresolved D. Trimming pared 3 bases from V and 3 bases from J, leaving 5 bases between. Germline CDR1 is LGHDT and CDR2 is YNNKEL (reference sequence). This CDR3 is built from 13 residues. For the CDR3, the DNA is TGTGCCAGCAGCCACCTATACACCGGGGAGCTGTTTTTT. It yields the protein CASSHLYTGELFF.

In its sample, this clonotype was seen many times. The CDR3 bases are TGTGCCAGCAGTCCTAGCGGAACCCAAGAGACCCAGTACTTC. Translation gives CASSPSGTQETQYF. This chain joins TRBV6-1 and TRBJ2-5, with TRBD2 identical over 7 bases. J gave up 1 base and V 5 bases, and 4 bases lay outside the gene matches. The CDR3 has 14 residues. CDR1 is MNHNS and CDR2 is SASEGT in the germline V gene.

The chain carries TRBV18 and TRBJ2-2; 7 bases are shared with TRBD1. The CDR3 runs to 15 residues. CDR1 is KGHSH, CDR2 LQKENI, per germline. V lost 3 bases to trimming and J lost 1 base; unmatched junction nucleotides: 2. The chain's CDR3 is CASSPRGMNTGELFF. The DNA of the CDR3 is TGTGCCAGCTCACCCAGGGGGATGAACACCGGGGAGCTGTTTTTT.

This clonotype was found many times. The chain couples TRBV6-5 to TRBJ1-2; D gene ambiguous. V gave up 2 bases and J gave up 6 bases, with 7 bases separating them. This CDR3 has 12 amino acids. Germline V CDR1 and CDR2: MNHEY, SVGAGI. CDR3 sequence (DNA): TGTGCCAGCAGTTACGTCTTGGATGGCTACACCTTC. Its protein is CASSYVLDGYTF.

This clonotype was detected many times. The V and J genes are TRBV12-3 or TRBV12-4 and TRBJ1-1; maybe TRBD1 (5 bases). V lost 6 bases to trimming and J lost 7 bases, with 21 bases between them. The CDR3 consists of 15 residues. The CDR3 DNA reads as TGTGCCAGCAGACGATGGGGGATGGAGAGCTTTGAAGCTTTCTTT. Its translation is CASRRWGMESFEAFF.

This clonotype has a handful of counts. In nucleotides, the CDR3 is TGTGCCAGCAGTTCCAGCGGGGAGCTGTTTTTT. Residues: CASSSSGELFF. This chain links TRBV6-2 or TRBV6-3 with TRBJ2-2; the D is unclear. CDR1 and CDR2 from the germline V gene are MNHEY and SVGEGT. CDR3 length: 11 residues. V dropped 4 bases and J dropped 7 bases, with 4 bases sitting between them.

This clonotype was counted once. A read error may explain this, as a much larger clone is one base away. The genes are TRBV3-1 and TRBJ1-6, with a weak D call TRBD1 (6 bases). Trimming cost V 7 bases and J 9 bases, with 16 bases left between them. CDR1 LGHDT and CDR2 YNNKEL come from the germline V gene (reference sequence). The CDR3 spans 14 residues. The CDR3 loop reads CASIHLQGVSPLHF. The CDR3, as DNA: TGTGCCAGCATCCACCTACAGGGAGTTTCACCCCTCCACTTT.

This clonotype was seen repeatedly, ten times or more. The DNA of the CDR3 is TGTGCCAGCACCTTTCTTGCTACAGCGGGTGGCTACACCTTC. Its protein product is CASTFLATAGGYTF. J is TRBJ1-2 and V is TRBV2; D is ambiguous. The V and J ends lost 7 bases and 7 bases respectively, with 19 bases between them. The length of the CDR3 is 14 residues. Germline loops: CDR1 SNHLY, CDR2 FYNNEI.